What follows describes a single TCR beta chain. Germline V gene lookup returns CDR1 LNHNV and CDR2 YYDKDF (reference sequence). This CDR3 is built from 14 residues. The J segment lost 1 base and the V segment lost 5 bases, leaving 2 bases of the junction unmatched. The data belong to a study of T cell changes during pregnancy in multiple sclerosis. Only in-frame clones appear in the TCRdb table, and some are missing; sequencing was by immunoSEQ multiplex PCR. The repertoire holds about 38,000 clones, with 88% as singletons. The specimen was CD8+ T cells from peripheral blood mononuclear cells, collected in the third trimester of pregnancy. The chain couples TRBV15 to TRBJ2-7; TRBD2 matches 10 bases. The sequence derives from a female donor with multiple sclerosis, enrolled in a pregnancy study. The CDR3 DNA is TGTGCCACCAGCGCACTAGCGGGGTCCTACGAGCAGTACTTC. This encodes CATSALAGSYEQYF.